The clone carrying this T cell receptor beta chain appeared many times. Its antigen is not known. These data originate in a study of T cell repertoires in cytomegalovirus infection. Study-level information: Both a matching HLA type and CMV infection were indicated by public TCR beta signatures.

Germline-derived CDR1 and CDR2 are SEHNR and FQNEAQ (reference sequence). CDR3 size: 16 residues. The germline V and J ends were trimmed by 2 bases and 0 bases, with 13 bases remaining between them. Findings and limits, study-wide: Clonotypes of TCR beta that were HLA-C-restricted and CMV-specific dominated the ex vivo response. Adding up the frequency of public TCR beta families identified people who carried CMV plus the relevant HLA.

TCRdb processed the reads anew with MiXCR; each CDR3 protein has one entry. The sample records some 150,000 distinct CDR3 sequences, roughly 6% being singletons. The receptor was isolated from a human donor in good health (CMV status not recorded). Some clones in this sample may be carry-over from other donors' samples. Sequenced input: PBMCs. The rearrangement uses TRBV7-9 and TRBJ1-1; no definite D call. As DNA, the CDR3 is TGTGCCAGCAGCTTAAAACAGATATTCATGAACACTGAAGCTTTCTTT. Translation: CASSLKQIFMNTEAFF.